This T cell receptor (beta chain) was obtained from a study of Ad26.COV2.S vaccination and SARS-CoV-2 variants. On the study more broadly: Into the muscle, Ad26.COV2.S was dosed once or twice, 56 days apart. Overall study results and limits: Total T cell responses, in the TCR breadth and depth analyses, may have been underestimated. Placebo recipients had lower spike-specific TCR breadth than vaccine recipients.

TCRdb's table, derived via immunoSEQ multiplex PCR, lists solely in-frame clones and lacks some. Of fewer than 400,000 clones in the sample, more than 85% were seen once. CDR1 MDHEN and CDR2 SYDVKM come from the germline V gene. The CDR3 loop spans 12 amino acids. Trimming removed 10 bases at V and 8 bases at J, with 15 bases between. Sample treatment: around 19 received Ad26.COV2.S at low or high dose, single or two shots; roughly five received placebo; per-sample allocation not given. On day 63 after the first injection, vaccine and placebo recipients gave samples. Its platform was an Ad26 vector, and its expressed antigen was Wuhan-strain SARS-CoV-2 spike. Concerning this clone itself: No antigen is known for it.

The chain has TRBV28 and TRBJ1-5; D not certain. The TCR sequence derives from a person aged 18-60 years who received the Ad26.COV2.S COVID-19 vaccine or a placebo. Material: peripheral blood, obtained in a trial of Ad26.COV2.S vaccine versus placebo. The CDR3 DNA follows: TGTGCCACCGCCGTTGGGGTCGAGCCCCAGCATTTT. Translation: CATAVGVEPQHF. Complete variable domain (other parts from reference TRBV28 and TRBJ1-5): DVKVTQSSRYLVKRTGEKVFLECVQDMDHENMFWYRQDPGLGLRLIYFSYDVKMKEKGDIPEGYSVSREKKERFSLILESASTNQTSMYLCATAVGVEPQHFGDGTRLSIL.